The present entry profiles one T cell receptor beta chain with its context. Its antigen is unknown. The data originate from a study of T cell repertoires in cytomegalovirus infection. Study-level information: Public signatures in TCR beta pointed to CMV infection and matching HLA type.

The study's findings and limits: The response measured ex vivo was dominated by TCR beta clonotypes (HLA-C-restricted and CMV-specific). People with CMV and the relevant HLA were identified by cumulative public TCR beta family frequency.

Per the germline V gene, CDR1 is SGHVT and CDR2 is SQSDAQ. The CDR3 is made up of 13 amino acids. Between the trimmed V and J ends, which lost 2 bases and 6 bases, there was a span of 10 bases. TCRdb recomputed calls from the reads with MiXCR, one row per CDR3 protein. There are about 530,000 distinct CDR3 sequences in the sample; about 26% occur only once, and around 14% lies in the top ten. This rearrangement joins TRBV7-4 to TRBJ1-1; D might be TRBD1 (5 bases). This sequence originates from a human donor in good health (CMV status not recorded). Some clones in this sample may be carry-over from other donors' samples. The source material was PBMCs. CDR3 amino acids: CASSLLGAPEAFF. In DNA, the CDR3 is TGTGCCAGCAGCTTACTCGGGGCCCCTGAAGCTTTCTTT.